This T cell receptor beta chain was sequenced during a study of blood T cell repertoires in COVID-19. Study-wide context: COVID-19 samples, acute and convalescent, were from the United States, Italy and Spain.

Germline lookup yields CDR1 SGHNT and CDR2 YYREEE (reference sequence). The CDR3 is 16 amino acids. Trimming shortened V by 4 bases and J by 0 bases, and 14 bases separated the two germline ends. Original methodology: Estimation of nucleated cell counts relied on the amplification of reference gene primers. Method: immunoSEQ multiplex PCR; TCRdb's copy keeps in-frame clones and lacks some. V and J calls and clone size are as listed in that table; D and trimming were resolved from the DNA. The profile shows fewer than 250,000 clones, around four fifths of them singletons. The sample was peripheral blood. The chain uses TRBV5-4 and TRBJ2-1; perhaps TRBD2 as D (6 bases). The origin of this receptor is a woman older than 75 with acute or convalescent COVID-19. The CDR3 loop is CASSPGADYSYNEQFF. For the CDR3, the DNA is TGTGCCAGCAGCCCTGGGGCGGACTACTCCTACAATGAGCAGTTCTTC.